A single sample gave rise to the 29 T cell receptor beta chains below, sequenced in a study of T cell responses to AZD1222 COVID-19 vaccine. Here immunoSEQ multiplex PCR was the method, and the copy in TCRdb shows in-frame clones only, minus some. The sample carries about 110,000 clones, approximately 89% recorded once. The specimen was peripheral blood, collected 28 days after the second AZD1222 dose. These TCRs come from an adult who received the AZD1222 COVID-19 vaccine.

This sequence joins TRBV24-1 and TRBJ1-5; D gene ambiguous. Deletions cut 9 bases from V and 4 bases from J, with 6 bases between. The CDR3 runs 11 residues. Per germline, CDR1 KGHDR and CDR2 SFDVKD. The CDR3 region is CATGMNQPQHF. The CDR3, as DNA: TGTGCCACCGGTATGAATCAGCCCCAGCATTTT.

The chain is built from TRBV6-4 and TRBJ2-5; 13 bases agree with TRBD2. Unmatched junction bases numbered 5, after V lost 5 bases and J lost 5 bases. Germline CDR1 is MRHNA and CDR2 is SNTAGT. This CDR3 is 15 amino acids long. CDR3 residues: CASSRTSGGPETQYF. In DNA, the CDR3 is TGTGCCAGCAGTCGGACTAGCGGGGGTCCGGAGACCCAGTACTTC.

The chain recombines TRBV12-5 with TRBJ1-6, with TRBD1 matching 9 bases. The germline gives CDR1 LGHNT, CDR2 FRNRAP. The CDR3 has 14 residues. Losses at the gene ends were 6 bases for V and 8 bases for J; bases not matched to a gene: 5. The CDR3 here is CASGQGQGDSPLHF. In nucleotides, the CDR3 is TGTGCTAGTGGCCAGGGACAGGGCGATTCACCCCTCCACTTT.

V and J are TRBV6-5 and TRBJ1-6, with D perhaps TRBD1 (6 bases). Germline V gene lookup returns CDR1 MNHEY and CDR2 SVGAGI. The CDR3 runs 16 residues. V lost 0 bases to trimming and J lost 8 bases, with 14 bases between them. CDR3 nucleotide sequence: TGTGCCAGCAGTTACTCGAATTACAGGGAGGATTCACCCCTCCACTTT. This gives the protein CASSYSNYREDSPLHF.

This sequence joins TRBV7-2 and TRBJ2-5; D is undetermined. The V end lost 0 bases, the J end lost 5 bases, and 10 bases lay between the germline ends. CDR1 is SGHTA and CDR2 is FQGNSA in the germline V gene. The CDR3 runs 14 residues. The CDR3 region is CASSLAPGGETQYF. In nucleotides, the CDR3 is TGTGCCAGCAGCTTAGCGCCGGGTGGGGAGACCCAGTACTTC.

The V and J genes are TRBV9 and TRBJ1-2, with 7 bases that match TRBD1. Trimming removed 0 bases from V and 7 bases from J; junction bases left unmatched: 9. Germline V CDR1 and CDR2: SGDLS, YYNGEE. The CDR3 runs to 15 residues. In nucleotides, the CDR3 is TGTGCCAGCAGCGTAGGGGGACAGAGATACTCTGGCTACACCTTC. This sequence encodes CASSVGGQRYSGYTF.

The J gene is TRBJ2-1, the V gene TRBV19, with D unclear. The CDR3 length is 17 residues. CDR1 and CDR2 from the germline V gene are LNHDA and SQIVND (reference sequence). Between the trimmed V and J ends, which lost 5 bases and 2 bases, there was a span of 19 bases. CDR3 sequence: CASSVPPRAKPYNEQFF. CDR3 in DNA: TGTGCCAGTAGTGTCCCTCCCCGGGCGAAACCCTACAATGAGCAGTTCTTC.

V usage is TRBV19 and J usage is TRBJ1-1; D is unresolved. The germline V gene has CDR1 LNHDA and CDR2 SQIVND (reference sequence). The V end lost 8 bases, the J end lost 6 bases, and 13 bases lay between the germline ends. This CDR3 contains 12 residues. This CDR3 reads CASSAGTAEAFF. CDR3 DNA: TGTGCCAGTTCAGCGGGTACAGCTGAAGCTTTCTTT.

The chain recombines TRBV25-1 with TRBJ2-6; D gene ambiguous. CDR3 size: 14 residues. Deletions cut 6 bases from V and 1 base from J, with 7 bases between. Germline V gene data show CDR1 as MGHDK and CDR2 as SYGVNS. The CDR3 DNA sequence: TGTGCCAGCAGAGTCGGGTCTGGGGCCAACGTCCTGACTTTC. This gives the protein CASRVGSGANVLTF.

The chain combines TRBV30 with TRBJ2-7; the D gene could be TRBD1 or TRBD2 (5 bases each). Germline assignment: CDR1 GTSNPN and CDR2 SVGIG (reference sequence). This CDR3 comprises 12 residues. Trimming took off 4 bases at V and 7 bases at J, with 14 bases between the two ends. The CDR3 spells CAWTAVEGEQYF. As DNA, the CDR3 is TGTGCCTGGACGGCCGTAGAGGGGGAGCAGTACTTC.

The CDR3 loop is CAWISGGLPSEQYF. The CDR3 DNA reads TGTGCCTGGATTTCCGGGGGGCTCCCTAGCGAGCAGTACTTC. The chain links TRBV30 to TRBJ2-7; a weak D match, TRBD2 (7 bases). V lost 4 bases, J lost 6 bases, and 19 bases lay in between. This CDR3 comprises 14 residues. Germline loops: CDR1 GTSNPN, CDR2 SVGIG (reference sequence).

The CDR3 sequence is CASSLDGSGGNTIYF. DNA of the CDR3: TGTGCCAGCAGCTTGGACGGCAGCGGTGGAAACACCATATATTTT. The chain joins TRBV5-4 to TRBJ1-3; D ambiguous. V shed 0 bases and J shed 3 bases, with 10 bases lying between them. This CDR3 contains 15 residues. CDR1 is SGHNT, CDR2 YYREEE, per germline (reference sequence).

The V gene is TRBV13, the J gene TRBJ2-7; D might be TRBD2 (5 bases). Germline V lookup: CDR1 PRHDT, CDR2 FYEKMQ (reference sequence). The V end lost 6 bases, the J end lost 8 bases, and 17 bases lay between the germline ends. The CDR3 sequence is 13 residues long. CDR3 nucleotide sequence: TGTGCCAGCAGGTTACGACCGGGATCTCAGCAGTACTTC. Translated: CASRLRPGSQQYF.

V is TRBV21-1 and J is TRBJ2-5. TRBV21-1 is a pseudogene segment. The CDR3 sequence is 13 residues long. Written as DNA, the CDR3 is TGTGCCAGCAGCCCCCGGGCCCAAGAGACCCAGTACTTC. Protein: CASSPRAQETQYF.

The chain has TRBV6-5 and TRBJ1-5; 9 nucleotides agree with TRBD1. In germline, CDR1 is MNHEY, CDR2 SVGAGI. This CDR3 has 13 amino acids. CDR3 sequence reads: CTTGGVGNQPQHF. The CDR3 region has the DNA TGTACTACAGGGGGCGTTGGCAATCAGCCCCAGCATTTT.

The V and J genes are TRBV3-1 (or the pseudogene TRBV3-2) and TRBJ1-4, with D possibly TRBD1 on 5 matching bases. The CDR3 contains 15 residues. Germline CDR1 LGHDT, CDR2 YNNKEL (reference sequence). The V gene lost 0 bases and the J gene lost 12 bases, with 17 bases spanning the gap. The CDR3 loop reads CASSQDLRTLGELFF. Written as DNA, the CDR3 is TGTGCCAGCAGCCAAGATCTTAGGACGTTGGGGGAACTGTTTTTT.

The chain recombines TRBV7-3 with TRBJ1-1; no clear D gene. The CDR3 is 13 residues long. Trimming removed 5 bases from V and 0 bases from J, with 7 bases in between. The germline V gene has CDR1 SGHTA and CDR2 FQGTGA. The CDR3 DNA reads TGTGCCAGCAGCGCTCGGATGAACACTGAAGCTTTCTTT. It yields the protein CASSARMNTEAFF.

The rearrangement joins TRBV4-3 to TRBJ2-1, with D tentatively TRBD1 (5 bases). V lost 1 base and J 2 bases, leaving 9 bases between the germline ends. The CDR3 sequence is 15 residues long. Germline V CDR1 and CDR2: LGHNA, YSLEER. The CDR3 reads CASSQGLGAYNEQFF. In DNA, the CDR3 is TGCGCCAGCAGCCAAGGGCTAGGGGCCTACAATGAGCAGTTCTTC.

This chain connects TRBV2 to TRBJ1-1; TRBD1 aligns across 9 bases. There are 14 residues in the CDR3. Germline lookup yields CDR1 SNHLY and CDR2 FYNNEI. Losses at the gene ends were 6 bases for V and 4 bases for J; bases not matched to a gene: 6. The CDR3 DNA follows: TGTGCCAGCAGGGGACAGGGTAGGGGCACTGAAGCTTTCTTT. It codes for CASRGQGRGTEAFF.

J is TRBJ2-3 and V is TRBV7-3; TRBD2 is a possible D gene (6 bases). CDR1 is SGHTA and CDR2 is FQGTGA in the germline V gene. This CDR3 spans 16 amino acids. Trimming left V 1 base short and J 4 bases short, with 15 bases between. CDR3 protein: CASSLNSGTISDTQYF. For the CDR3, the DNA is TGTGCCAGCAGCTTAAATAGCGGTACAATATCAGATACGCAGTATTTT.

The chain couples TRBV7-6 to TRBJ2-2; 8 bases match TRBD1. The junction had 12 bases not matched to a gene; V was cut back by 8 bases and J by 7 bases. CDR3 size: 15 residues. Germline-derived CDR1 and CDR2 are SGHVS and FNYEAQ. CDR3 in amino acids: CASDPWTGTVGELFF. The CDR3 DNA sequence: TGTGCCAGCGATCCATGGACAGGGACGGTCGGGGAGCTGTTTTTT.

The chain uses TRBV4-1 and TRBJ1-2, with 7 bases lining up with TRBD1. The junction had 7 bases not matched to a gene; V was cut back by 3 bases and J by 6 bases. The CDR3 runs 14 residues. Germline lookup yields CDR1 MGHRA and CDR2 YSYEKL. The CDR3 coding sequence is TGCGCCAGCAGCCATGCGAGGGGGCCGGATGGCTACACCTTC. Translating gives CASSHARGPDGYTF.

The chain recombines TRBV3-1 (or the pseudogene TRBV3-2) with TRBJ1-3, with no clear D. V shed 2 bases and J shed 0 bases, with 11 bases lying between them. CDR1 is LGHDT and CDR2 is YNNKEL in the germline V gene (reference sequence). The length of the CDR3 is 16 residues. Here the CDR3 reads CASSQLQSPSGNTIYF. CDR3 nucleotide sequence: TGTGCCAGCAGCCAACTTCAGTCTCCCTCTGGAAACACCATATATTTT.

The chain employs TRBV4-1 and TRBJ1-5; D possibly corresponds to TRBD1 (6 bases). This CDR3 spans 15 amino acids. Trimming shortened V by 0 bases and J by 5 bases, and 11 bases separated the two germline ends. Germline lookup yields CDR1 MGHRA and CDR2 YSYEKL. CDR3 loop: CASSQDRQAYQPQHF. The DNA for the CDR3 is TGCGCCAGCAGCCAAGATCGACAGGCATATCAGCCCCAGCATTTT.

The V gene is TRBV11-2, the J gene TRBJ2-7; D ambiguous. The germline CDR1 and CDR2 sequences are SGHAT and FQNNGV. V shed 1 base and J shed 3 bases, with 13 bases lying between them. The CDR3 spans 15 residues. CDR3 in DNA: TGTGCCAGCAGCTTAGGGCTCAACCCGATCTACGAGCAGTACTTC. It translates to CASSLGLNPIYEQYF.

The chain is built from TRBV9 and TRBJ2-2; maybe TRBD2 (5 bases). CDR3 length equals 14 residues. Germline CDR1 reads SGDLS; CDR2 reads YYNGEE. Trimming cost V 2 bases and J 1 base, with 6 bases left between them. The CDR3 region has the DNA TGTGCCAGCAGCGTCCGGGGGAACACCGGGGAGCTGTTTTTT. This gives the protein CASSVRGNTGELFF.

This rearrangement joins TRBV2 to TRBJ2-1; D is perhaps TRBD2 (5 bases). The germline gives CDR1 SNHLY, CDR2 FYNNEI. Trimming cost V 7 bases and J 0 bases, with 16 bases left between them. CDR3 length: 16 amino acids. CDR3 DNA sequence: TGTGCCAGCACCGGTAGACTACAGAGCTCCTACAATGAGCAGTTCTTC. Its protein is CASTGRLQSSYNEQFF.

This chain links TRBV7-9 with TRBJ1-6; tentatively, D is TRBD1 (6 bases). With 3 bases removed from V and 7 bases from J, the gap between germline ends came to 10 bases. The germline CDR1 and CDR2 sequences are SEHNR and FQNEAQ (reference sequence). The CDR3 spans 14 residues. The DNA of the CDR3 is TGTGCCAGCAGCTTCACGACAGGAAATTCACCCCTCCACTTT. Translated, it gives CASSFTTGNSPLHF.

The rearrangement uses TRBV4-3 and TRBJ2-3, with D perhaps matching TRBD2 (5 bases). The germline gives CDR1 LGHNA, CDR2 YSLEER. This CDR3 spans 16 amino acids. V was clipped by 4 bases and J by 2 bases, with 16 bases between them. The CDR3 protein is CASSPRASSYTDTQYF. The CDR3 nucleotides are TGCGCCAGCAGCCCTCGTGCTAGCTCGTACACAGATACGCAGTATTTT.